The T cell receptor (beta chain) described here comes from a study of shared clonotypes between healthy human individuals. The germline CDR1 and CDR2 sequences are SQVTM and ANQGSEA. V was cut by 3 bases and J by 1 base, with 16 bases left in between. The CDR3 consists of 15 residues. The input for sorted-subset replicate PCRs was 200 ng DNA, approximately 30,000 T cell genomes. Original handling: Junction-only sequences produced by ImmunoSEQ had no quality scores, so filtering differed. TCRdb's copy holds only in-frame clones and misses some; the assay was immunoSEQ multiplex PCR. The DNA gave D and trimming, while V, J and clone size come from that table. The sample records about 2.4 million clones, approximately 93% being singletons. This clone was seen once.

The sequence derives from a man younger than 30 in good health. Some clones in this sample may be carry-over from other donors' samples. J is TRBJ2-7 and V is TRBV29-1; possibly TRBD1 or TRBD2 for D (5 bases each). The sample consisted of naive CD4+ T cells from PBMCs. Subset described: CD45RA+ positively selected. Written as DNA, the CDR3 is TGCAGCGTTGAGGGGGACGGGACGGTATCCTACGAGCAGTACTTC. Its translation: CSVEGDGTVSYEQYF.